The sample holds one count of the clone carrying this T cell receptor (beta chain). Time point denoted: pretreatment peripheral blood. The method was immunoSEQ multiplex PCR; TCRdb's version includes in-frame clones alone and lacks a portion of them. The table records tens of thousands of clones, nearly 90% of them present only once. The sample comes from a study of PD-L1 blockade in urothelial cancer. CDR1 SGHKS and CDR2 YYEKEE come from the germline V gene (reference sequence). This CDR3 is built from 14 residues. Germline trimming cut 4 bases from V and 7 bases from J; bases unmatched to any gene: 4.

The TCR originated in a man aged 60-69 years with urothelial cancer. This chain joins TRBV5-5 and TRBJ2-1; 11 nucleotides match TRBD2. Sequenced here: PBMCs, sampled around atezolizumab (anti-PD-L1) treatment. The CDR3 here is CASSPTSGGNEQFF. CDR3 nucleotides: TGTGCCAGCAGCCCAACTAGCGGGGGTAATGAGCAGTTCTTC.